This T cell receptor (beta chain) was documented in a study of cytomegalovirus exposure and HLA in healthy donors. The wider study: Sequencing of 150 million to 200 million T cells in an earlier analysis found around 100 million unique TCR beta sequences. Study results and limitations: As a later analysis showed, a missense DCLRE1C variant was linked to trimming of TCR beta V- and J-genes.

To note about this clone: Its specificity is unknown.

With 60 Vbeta and 13 Jbeta primers, the PCR was carried out. The table came from immunoSEQ multiplex PCR; TCRdb's copy has only in-frame clones and leaves some out. The table lists roughly 97,000 clones, around 73% of them singletons. There are 12 residues in the CDR3. Germline-derived CDR1 and CDR2 are SGHRS and YFSETQ. V was shortened by 0 bases and J by 9 bases, with 7 bases between the two germline ends. Those who donated were healthy bone marrow donors. Donors were nominally healthy when sampled, though unrecorded immune exposures were likely. This chain links TRBV5-1 with TRBJ2-1; D not certain. The sample comprised PBMCs. The TCR originated in a man aged 35 to 55 in good health and CMV-seronegative. The DNA for the CDR3 is TGCGCCAGCAGCTTGGAACGCGGTGAGCAGTTCTTC. Translated, it gives CASSLERGEQFF.